Presented here are 6 T cell receptor beta chains from one specimen sequenced in a study of T-cell reconstitution after alpha-beta-depleted transplantation in children. For TCRbeta, the library was prepared with unique molecular identifiers. A single record per CDR3 protein comes from TCRdb applying MiXCR to the PCR reads. The repertoire includes about 460,000 distinct CDR3 sequences, 12% of them detected once, and roughly 5.4% sits in the top ten. Sequencing used PBMCs from the stem cell graft donor, obtained from the stem cell graft. The receptors stem from a human donor who donated a stem cell graft to a child with combined immunodeficiency.

The chain has TRBV7-3 and TRBJ2-1; TRBD2 might be the D (6 bases). Germline-derived CDR1 and CDR2 are SGHTA and FQGTGA. The V end was cut by 4 bases, the J end by 0 bases, with 10 bases between. The CDR3 is 15 amino acids. Written as DNA, the CDR3 is TGTGCCAGCAGCTACCATAGCGGCTCCTACAATGAGCAGTTCTTC. It specifies CASSYHSGSYNEQFF.

This clonotype came up a few times. V and J are TRBV27 and TRBJ1-1, with D tentatively TRBD1 (6 bases). With 5 bases removed from V and 3 bases from J, the gap between germline ends came to 13 bases. This CDR3 comprises 14 residues. The germline gives CDR1 MNHEY, CDR2 SMNVEV (reference sequence). The CDR3 DNA follows: TGTGCCAGCAGTCTGACAGGCCCCGACACTGAAGCTTTCTTT. Its protein is CASSLTGPDTEAFF.

V is TRBV5-1 and J is TRBJ2-3, with TRBD1 matching over 8 bases. Germline V gene data show CDR1 as SGHRS and CDR2 as YFSETQ. The CDR3 sequence is 17 residues long. Trimming removed 2 bases from V and 4 bases from J; junction bases left unmatched: 12. CDR3 nucleotide sequence: TGCGCCAGCAGCTTCCGGGGCAGGGGGCCGGGGGCAGATACGCAGTATTTT. This translates into CASSFRGRGPGADTQYF.

The table lists this clonotype with a few counts. This chain links TRBV4-2 with TRBJ2-7; D not resolved. This CDR3 is 13 amino acids long. The V gene's germline CDR1 is LGHNA and CDR2 YNFKEQ. Trimming took off 0 bases at V and 6 bases at J, with 9 bases between the two ends. CDR3 in amino acids: CASSQDPPSEQYF. The CDR3 nucleotides are TGTGCCAGCAGCCAAGATCCACCCTCCGAGCAGTACTTC.

This clonotype was seen only a few times. This chain connects TRBV27 to TRBJ2-7; D gene unclear. Germline V CDR1 and CDR2: MNHEY, SMNVEV (reference sequence). V lost 0 bases and J lost 1, with 7 bases in between. The CDR3 covers 14 residues. The CDR3 nucleotides read TGTGCCAGCAGTTTATCTTTGGGTTCCTACGAGCAGTACTTC. Translation: CASSLSLGSYEQYF.

This clonotype appeared many times. The rearrangement uses TRBV10-3 and TRBJ2-3; D call uncertain. V lost 7 bases to trimming and J lost 6 bases, with 17 bases between them. The CDR3 runs 14 residues. CDR1 ENHRY and CDR2 SYGVKD come from the germline V gene. CDR3 residues: CAIMMRVETDTQYF. CDR3 DNA sequence: TGTGCCATCATGATGAGAGTCGAGACGGATACGCAGTATTTT.